These 27 T cell receptor beta chains originate from one sample sequenced in a study of blood T cell repertoires in COVID-19. Sequencing used immunoSEQ multiplex PCR; TCRdb keeps in-frame clones, though not all of them. The data hold 150,000 to 200,000 clones, with approximately 90% observed a single time. The material sequenced was peripheral blood. These receptors were taken from a man in his 70s with active or convalescent COVID-19.

The CDR3 region has the DNA TGTGCCAGCAGAACAGGGACGGGTGGCTACACCTTC. Translated, it gives CASRTGTGGYTF. The genes are TRBV6-5 and TRBJ1-2, with a possible D match to TRBD1 (6 bases). V shed 6 bases and J shed 7 bases, with 12 bases lying between them. Germline values: CDR1 MNHEY, CDR2 SVGAGI. This CDR3 spans 12 amino acids.

V and J are TRBV27 and TRBJ1-6; 7 bases align to TRBD1. The CDR3 is 14 amino acids. Per the germline V gene, CDR1 is MNHEY and CDR2 is SMNVEV (reference sequence). With V trimmed by 2 bases and J by 6 bases, 1 base remained unmatched. Here the CDR3 DNA reads TGTGCCAGCAGTTTAAACAGGGGTAATTCACCCCTCCACTTT. It translates to CASSLNRGNSPLHF.

V is TRBV19 and J is TRBJ2-1; TRBD1 matches 8 bases. The CDR3 loop spans 15 amino acids. The germline CDR1 and CDR2 sequences are LNHDA and SQIVND (reference sequence). Trimming took 4 bases from V and 4 from J; bases not matched to a gene: 6. CDR3 loop: CASSRGTGPYNEQFF. CDR3 in DNA: TGTGCCAGTAGTAGAGGGACAGGCCCATACAATGAGCAGTTCTTC.

This chain joins TRBV27 and TRBJ2-3, with 10 bases fitting TRBD2. Per germline, CDR1 MNHEY and CDR2 SMNVEV (reference sequence). The CDR3 extends over 21 amino acids. Trimming at V came to 6 bases and at J to 7 bases, leaving 28 bases not matched to a gene. Written as DNA, the CDR3 is TGTGCCAGCAGCTCGTATCGCCCTCGCGGGAGCGGGGGGGCCTTGAGATATACGCAGTATTTT. As protein: CASSSYRPRGSGGALRYTQYF.

V gene TRBV20-1 combines with J gene TRBJ2-7; 9 nucleotides agree with TRBD1. With 3 bases clipped from V and 0 bases from J, the junction kept 3 bases outside the gene matches. Germline V lookup: CDR1 DFQATT, CDR2 SNEGSKA (reference sequence). CDR3 length: 14 residues. The CDR3 spells CSASDRGISYEQYF. CDR3 in DNA: TGCAGTGCTAGTGACAGGGGGATCTCCTACGAGCAGTACTTC.

This clone occurred once. In DNA, the CDR3 is TGCGCCAGCAGCCAAGGTCAGGGCAGGGGGCGGGTGAACACTGAAGCTTTCTTT. Translated, it gives CASSQGQGRGRVNTEAFF. The chain carries TRBV4-3 and TRBJ1-1; 8 bases fit TRBD1. CDR1 and CDR2 (germline): LGHNA, YSLEER. With 1 base clipped from V and 0 bases from J, the junction kept 10 bases outside the gene matches. This CDR3 region has 18 residues.

The chain is built from TRBV28 and TRBJ1-5; no reliable D call. The V end lost 2 bases, the J end lost 8 bases, and 13 bases lay between the germline ends. The germline V gene has CDR1 MDHEN and CDR2 SYDVKM. CDR3 length: 14 amino acids. The CDR3 is CASSLPGEVKPQHF. The DNA of the CDR3 is TGTGCCAGCAGTTTACCGGGTGAGGTTAAGCCCCAGCATTTT.

This rearrangement joins TRBV7-2 to TRBJ2-7; 7 bases map to TRBD2. CDR1 is SGHTA, CDR2 FQGNSA, per germline. This CDR3 contains 17 residues. The trim removed 4 bases at V and 3 bases at J, leaving 15 bases unmatched. For the CDR3, the DNA is TGTGCCAGCAGCTATTTCCGAGTGGGGAGGGGATTCTACGAGCAGTACTTC. Encoded protein: CASSYFRVGRGFYEQYF.

V is TRBV28 and J is TRBJ2-3; TRBD2 aligns across 7 bases. With V trimmed by 8 bases and J by 1 base, 0 bases remained unmatched. Per the germline V gene, CDR1 is MDHEN and CDR2 is SYDVKM. This CDR3 comprises 12 residues. The CDR3 DNA reads as TGTGCCAGCGGGGGGGGCACAGATACGCAGTATTTT. Its protein product is CASGGGTDTQYF.

V usage is TRBV3-1 (or the pseudogene TRBV3-2) and J usage is TRBJ2-7, with a weak D call TRBD2 (6 bases). Germline V CDR1 and CDR2: LGHDT, YNNKEL (reference sequence). The CDR3 has 12 residues. Trimming shortened V by 5 bases and J by 4 bases, and 9 bases separated the two germline ends. Here the CDR3 reads CASSGGLYEQYF. The CDR3 coding sequence is TGTGCCAGCAGCGGAGGACTATACGAGCAGTACTTC.

The chain joins TRBV2 to TRBJ1-1; no firm D call. The ends were cut back, 4 bases at V and 4 bases at J, with 19 bases in the middle. In germline, CDR1 is SNHLY, CDR2 FYNNEI. The CDR3 has 16 residues. Written as DNA, the CDR3 is TGTGCCAGCAGTGGACCCGGGAGGGCCCAAGGCACTGAAGCTTTCTTT. This encodes CASSGPGRAQGTEAFF.

This sequence joins TRBV6-5 and TRBJ1-1, with 7 bases aligning to TRBD1. Trimming at V came to 0 bases and at J to 8 bases, leaving 3 bases not matched to a gene. Germline CDR1 reads MNHEY; CDR2 reads SVGAGI. This CDR3 is 13 amino acids long. CDR3: CASSYSTGAEAFF. In nucleotides, the CDR3 is TGTGCCAGCAGTTACTCAACAGGGGCGGAAGCTTTCTTT.

The chain uses TRBV3-1 (or the pseudogene TRBV3-2) and TRBJ1-1; 9 nucleotides match TRBD1. The CDR3 loop spans 15 amino acids. CDR1 LGHDT and CDR2 YNNKEL come from the germline V gene (reference sequence). After removal of 2 bases from V and 1 base from J, the junction contained 2 bases not matched to a gene. In DNA form, the CDR3 reads TGTGCCAGCAGCCAATTGGGACAGGGGAACACTGAAGCTTTCTTT. Residues: CASSQLGQGNTEAFF.

This clone was seen only a few times. The V gene is TRBV6-2 or TRBV6-3, the J gene TRBJ2-6; TRBD2 is a possible D gene (7 bases). Germline CDR1 MNHEY, CDR2 SVGEGT. V was shortened by 6 bases and J by 3 bases, with 15 bases between the two germline ends. The CDR3 is 16 amino acids. CDR3 bases: TGTGCCAGCAGCCCAGGCGGGGGCGGTGGGGCCAACGTCCTGACTTTC. This sequence encodes CASSPGGGGGANVLTF.

The V gene is TRBV6-2 or TRBV6-3, the J gene TRBJ2-5; D may be TRBD2 (5 bases). V was trimmed by 2 bases and J by 13 bases, leaving 17 bases between them. CDR1 and CDR2 (germline): MNHEY, SVGEGT. The length of the CDR3 is 13 residues. CDR3 protein: CASSYPLVLAPYF. In DNA form, the CDR3 reads TGTGCCAGCAGTTACCCTCTCGTCCTAGCTCCGTACTTC.

This clone was seen once. The J gene is TRBJ2-7, the V gene TRBV24-1; 8 bases agree with TRBD2. The germline V gene has CDR1 KGHDR and CDR2 SFDVKD. With V trimmed by 6 bases and J by 2 bases, 2 bases remained unmatched. The CDR3 loop spans 13 amino acids. CDR3 DNA: TGTGCCACCAGTCGAGCGGGGGCCTACGAGCAGTACTTC. Protein product: CATSRAGAYEQYF.

The rearrangement uses TRBV28 and TRBJ2-1; 9 nucleotides align to TRBD2. Per the germline V gene, CDR1 is MDHEN and CDR2 is SYDVKM. The J segment lost 7 bases and the V segment lost 7 bases, leaving 11 bases of the junction unmatched. CDR3 size: 15 residues. The CDR3 DNA is TGTGCCAGCAACCCTCTGACTAGCGGCGCGAATGAGCAGTTCTTC. Its protein is CASNPLTSGANEQFF.

This sequence joins TRBV28 and TRBJ1-5, with D perhaps matching TRBD1 (5 bases). Looked up from germline, CDR1 is MDHEN and CDR2 is SYDVKM. This CDR3 has 15 residues. V lost 4 bases and J lost 5, with 15 bases in between. The CDR3 loop is CASSSAGFQDQPQHF. Written as DNA, the CDR3 is TGTGCCAGCAGTTCCGCAGGGTTTCAAGATCAGCCCCAGCATTTT.

This sequence joins TRBV27 and TRBJ2-7; D is possibly TRBD2 (5 bases). Germline assignment: CDR1 MNHEY and CDR2 SMNVEV (reference sequence). CDR3 size: 16 residues. DNA of the CDR3: TGTGGGCGGCCTGGCGGAGTGTTACTAGAGCGCTACGAGCAGTACTTC. Amino acid sequence: CGRPGGVLLERYEQYF.

V and J are TRBV2 and TRBJ1-6; possibly TRBD1 for D (6 bases). V was pared by 2 bases and J by 10 bases, with 15 bases between. This CDR3 contains 15 residues. The germline V gene encodes CDR1 SNHLY and CDR2 FYNNEI. The CDR3 coding sequence is TGTGCCAGCAGTGAAAGGGAGGGGGTAAGGTCACCCCTCCACTTT. Protein product: CASSEREGVRSPLHF.

The rearrangement links TRBV20-1 to TRBJ1-3, with TRBD1 matching 7 bases. The CDR3 covers 20 residues. Germline values: CDR1 DFQATT, CDR2 SNEGSKA (reference sequence). V gave up 3 bases and J gave up 1 base; unmatched junction bases: 21. The CDR3 reads CSASIGLGLRQGRSGNTIYF. In nucleotides, the CDR3 is TGCAGTGCTAGTATCGGTTTGGGGCTCAGACAGGGTCGATCTGGAAACACCATATATTTT.

The genes are TRBV7-2 and TRBJ2-5, with 8 bases matching TRBD1. CDR1 and CDR2 (germline): SGHTA, FQGNSA. After removal of 4 bases from V and 5 bases from J, the junction contained 12 bases not matched to a gene. The CDR3 has 16 amino acids. The CDR3 loop reads CASSYQGGRGRETQYF. The CDR3 bases are TGTGCCAGCAGCTACCAAGGGGGCAGGGGGCGGGAGACCCAGTACTTC.

The chain couples TRBV4-3 to TRBJ1-6; 9 bases agree with TRBD1. V was clipped by 2 bases and J by 10 bases; unmatched bases: 6. The CDR3 covers 15 residues. CDR1 and CDR2 from the germline V gene are LGHNA and YSLEER. DNA of the CDR3: TGCGCCAGCAGCCAATCGGGACAGGGAGGCTCACCCCTCCACTTT. It codes for CASSQSGQGGSPLHF.

The J gene is TRBJ1-6, the V gene TRBV20-1; TRBD1 matches at 9 bases. The CDR3 runs 14 residues. Looked up from germline, CDR1 is DFQATT and CDR2 is SNEGSKA (reference sequence). V lost 3 bases, J lost 10 bases, and 7 bases stayed unmatched. The CDR3 spells CSASSGQGLSPLHF. The CDR3 DNA sequence: TGCAGTGCTAGTTCGGGACAGGGTTTGTCACCCCTCCACTTT.

The chain is built from TRBV28 and TRBJ1-5; 11 bases line up with TRBD1. Per the germline V gene, CDR1 is MDHEN and CDR2 is SYDVKM. CDR3 length: 15 residues. V lost 10 bases to trimming and J lost 2 bases; unmatched junction nucleotides: 7. This chain's CDR3 is CATRTGGFGNQPQHF. The CDR3 DNA is TGTGCCACACGGACAGGGGGCTTCGGCAATCAGCCCCAGCATTTT.

This chain uses TRBV5-1 with TRBJ2-3; D is perhaps TRBD1 (6 bases). CDR1 and CDR2 from the germline V gene are SGHRS and YFSETQ. The CDR3 totals 14 residues. V gave up 4 bases and J gave up 2 bases, with 11 bases separating them. CDR3: CASSRTDTTDTQYF. Here the CDR3 DNA reads TGCGCCAGCAGCCGGACAGATACCACAGATACGCAGTATTTT.

The V gene is TRBV28, the J gene TRBJ1-3; D might be TRBD1 (6 bases). V shed 3 bases and J shed 0 bases, with 15 bases lying between them. The germline CDR1 and CDR2 sequences are MDHEN and SYDVKM. The CDR3 runs 17 residues. The CDR3 protein is CASSLQHRVNSGNTIYF. In nucleotides, the CDR3 is TGTGCCAGCAGTTTGCAGCACAGGGTCAACTCTGGAAACACCATATATTTT.